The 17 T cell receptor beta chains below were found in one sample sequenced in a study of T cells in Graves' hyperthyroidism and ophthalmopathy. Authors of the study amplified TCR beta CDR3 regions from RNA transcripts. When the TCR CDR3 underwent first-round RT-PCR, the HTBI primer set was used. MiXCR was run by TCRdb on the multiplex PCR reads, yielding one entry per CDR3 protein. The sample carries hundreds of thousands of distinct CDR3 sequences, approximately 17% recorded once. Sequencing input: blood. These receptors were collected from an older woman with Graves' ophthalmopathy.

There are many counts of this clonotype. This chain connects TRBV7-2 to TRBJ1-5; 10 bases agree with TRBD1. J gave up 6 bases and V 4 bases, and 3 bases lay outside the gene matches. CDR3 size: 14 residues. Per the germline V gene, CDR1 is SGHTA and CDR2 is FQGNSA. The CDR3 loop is CASSSRDRGQPQHF. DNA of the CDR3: TGTGCCAGCAGCTCACGGGACAGGGGTCAGCCCCAGCATTTT.

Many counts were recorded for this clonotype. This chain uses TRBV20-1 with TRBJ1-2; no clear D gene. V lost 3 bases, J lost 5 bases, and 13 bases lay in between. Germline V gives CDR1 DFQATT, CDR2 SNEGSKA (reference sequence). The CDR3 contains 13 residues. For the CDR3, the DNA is TGCAGTGCTAGGGACGCCACGAATTATGGCTACACCTTC. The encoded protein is CSARDATNYGYTF.

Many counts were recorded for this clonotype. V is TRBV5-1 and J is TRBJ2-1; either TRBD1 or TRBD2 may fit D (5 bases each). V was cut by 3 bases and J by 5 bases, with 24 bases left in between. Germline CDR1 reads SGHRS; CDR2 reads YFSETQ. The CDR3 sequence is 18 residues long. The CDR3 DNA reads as TGCGCCAGCAGCTGGCTTAGTGCGATTCGGGACGTCCACAATGAGCAGTTCTTC. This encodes CASSWLSAIRDVHNEQFF.

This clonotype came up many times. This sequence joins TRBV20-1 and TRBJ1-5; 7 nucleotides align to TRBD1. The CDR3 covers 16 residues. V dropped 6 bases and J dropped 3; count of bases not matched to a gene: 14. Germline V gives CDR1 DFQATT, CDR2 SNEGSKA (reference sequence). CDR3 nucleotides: TGCAGTGCCAGAACGTATGCACAGGGGAACAATCAGCCCCAGCATTTT. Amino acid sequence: CSARTYAQGNNQPQHF.

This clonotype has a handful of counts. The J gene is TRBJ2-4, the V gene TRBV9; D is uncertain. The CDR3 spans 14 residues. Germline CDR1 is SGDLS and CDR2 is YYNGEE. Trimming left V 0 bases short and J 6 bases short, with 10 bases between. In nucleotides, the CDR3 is TGTGCCAGCAGCGTAGATCTAAGCACAAACATTCAGTACTTC. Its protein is CASSVDLSTNIQYF.

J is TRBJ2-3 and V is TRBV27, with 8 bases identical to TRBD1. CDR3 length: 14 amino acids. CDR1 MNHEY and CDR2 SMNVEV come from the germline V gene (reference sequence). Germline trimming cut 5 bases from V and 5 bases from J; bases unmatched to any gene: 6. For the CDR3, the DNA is TGTGCCAGCAGTGAGGGCAGGGGGCAAGATACGCAGTATTTT. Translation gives CASSEGRGQDTQYF.

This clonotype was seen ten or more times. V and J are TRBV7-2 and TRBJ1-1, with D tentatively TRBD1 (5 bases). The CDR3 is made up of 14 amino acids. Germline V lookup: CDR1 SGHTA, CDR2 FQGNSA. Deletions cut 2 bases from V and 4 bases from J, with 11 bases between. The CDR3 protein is CASSLRGVGTEAFF. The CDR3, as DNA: TGTGCCAGCAGCTTAAGAGGGGTTGGCACTGAAGCTTTCTTT.

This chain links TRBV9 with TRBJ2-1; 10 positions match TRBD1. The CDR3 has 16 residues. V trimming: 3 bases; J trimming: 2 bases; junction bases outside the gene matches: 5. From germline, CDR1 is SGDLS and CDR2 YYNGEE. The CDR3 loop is CASSGPGQGTYNEQFF. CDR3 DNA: TGTGCCAGCAGCGGTCCGGGACAGGGGACCTACAATGAGCAGTTCTTC.

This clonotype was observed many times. The CDR3 coding sequence is TGTGCCAGCAGCTTATCGCGACAGGGGAATGAAAAACTGTTTTTT. It specifies CASSLSRQGNEKLFF. The chain is built from TRBV13 and TRBJ1-4; 8 nucleotides agree with TRBD1. There are 15 residues in the CDR3. Unmatched junction bases numbered 4, after V lost 2 bases and J lost 5 bases. Germline CDR1 is PRHDT and CDR2 is FYEKMQ (reference sequence).

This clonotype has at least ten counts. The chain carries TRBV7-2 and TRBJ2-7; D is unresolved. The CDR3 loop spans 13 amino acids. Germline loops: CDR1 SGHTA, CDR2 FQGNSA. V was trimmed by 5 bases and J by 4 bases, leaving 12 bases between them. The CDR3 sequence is CASSLIGPYEQYF. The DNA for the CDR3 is TGTGCCAGCAGCCTAATTGGACCTTACGAGCAGTACTTC.

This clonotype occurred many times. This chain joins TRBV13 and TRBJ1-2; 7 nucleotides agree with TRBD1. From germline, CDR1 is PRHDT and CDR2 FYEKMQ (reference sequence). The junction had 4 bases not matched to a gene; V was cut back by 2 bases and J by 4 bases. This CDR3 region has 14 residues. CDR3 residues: CASSLSGQRYGYTF. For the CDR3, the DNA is TGTGCCAGCAGCTTATCGGGACAGCGCTATGGCTACACCTTC.

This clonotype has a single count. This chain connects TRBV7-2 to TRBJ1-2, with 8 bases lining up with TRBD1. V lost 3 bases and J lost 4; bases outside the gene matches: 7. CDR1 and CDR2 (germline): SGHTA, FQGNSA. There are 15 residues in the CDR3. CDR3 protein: CASSFLAGQAYGYTF. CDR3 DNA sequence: TGTGCCAGCAGCTTCCTCGCGGGACAGGCCTATGGCTACACCTTC.

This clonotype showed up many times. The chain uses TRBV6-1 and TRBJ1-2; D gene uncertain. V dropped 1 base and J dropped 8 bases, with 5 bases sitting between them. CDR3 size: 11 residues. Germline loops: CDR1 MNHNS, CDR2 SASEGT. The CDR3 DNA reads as TGTGCCAGCAGTGAAGAACCGGGCTACACCTTC. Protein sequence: CASSEEPGYTF.

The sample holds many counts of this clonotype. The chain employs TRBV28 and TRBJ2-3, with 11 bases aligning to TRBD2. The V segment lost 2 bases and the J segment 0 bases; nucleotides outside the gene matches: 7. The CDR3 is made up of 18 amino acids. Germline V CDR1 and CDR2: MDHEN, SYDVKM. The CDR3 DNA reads TGTGCCAGCAGTTTACGCTTAACTAGCGGGGGTAGCACAGATACGCAGTATTTT. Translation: CASSLRLTSGGSTDTQYF.

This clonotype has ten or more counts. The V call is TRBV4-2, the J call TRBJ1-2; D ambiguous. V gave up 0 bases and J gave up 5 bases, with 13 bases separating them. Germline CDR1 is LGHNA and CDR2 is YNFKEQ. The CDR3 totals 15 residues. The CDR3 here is CASSQDSNPLYGYTF. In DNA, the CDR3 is TGTGCCAGCAGCCAAGATTCTAACCCTCTGTATGGCTACACCTTC.

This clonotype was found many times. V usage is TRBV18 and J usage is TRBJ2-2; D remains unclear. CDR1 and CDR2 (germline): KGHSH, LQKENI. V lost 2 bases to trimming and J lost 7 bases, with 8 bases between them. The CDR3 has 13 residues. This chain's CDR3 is CASSPVSDGELFF. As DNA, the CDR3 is TGTGCCAGCTCACCAGTCTCGGACGGGGAGCTGTTTTTT.

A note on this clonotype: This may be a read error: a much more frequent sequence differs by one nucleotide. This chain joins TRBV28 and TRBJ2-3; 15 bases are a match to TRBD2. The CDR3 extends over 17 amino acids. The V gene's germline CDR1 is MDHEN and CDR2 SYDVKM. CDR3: CASRFRTSGGGTDTQYF. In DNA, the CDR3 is TGTGCCAGCCGTTTTAGGACTAGCGGGGGGGGCACAGATACGCAGTATTTT. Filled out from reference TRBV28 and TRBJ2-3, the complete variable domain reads DVKVTQSSRYLVKRTGEKVFLECVQDMDHENMFWYRQDPGLGLRLIYFSYDVKMKEKGDIPEGYSVSREKKERFSLILESASTNQTSMYLCASRFRTSGGGTDTQYFGPGTRLTVL.